This TCR beta chain was identified during a study of cytomegalovirus exposure and HLA in healthy donors. Comments on this clone: Its antigen is not identified.

The CDR3 is 15 residues long. Germline V gives CDR1 LGHNT, CDR2 FRNRAP. V trimming: 7 bases; J trimming: 1 base; junction bases outside the gene matches: 10. The primer mix had 60 Vbeta and 13 Jbeta primers. As originally analysed: As a later analysis found, there were 60 million to 90 million unique TCR beta chains, of which some 10 million were shared. Only in-frame clones appear in the TCRdb table, and some are missing; sequencing was by immunoSEQ multiplex PCR. The DNA was the basis for D and trimming; V, J and clone size are from that table. The table has 60,000 to 70,000 clones, around 80% seen once. Findings and limits, study-wide: The only immune exposure information that was available was CMV serostatus. In a later analysis, donors in an Asian-associated ancestry cluster reportedly had fewer N-insertions in productive TCRs than the cohort mean.

The receptor was isolated from a woman aged 25 to 39 in good health and CMV-seronegative. The sample taken for sequencing was PBMCs. The V and J genes are TRBV12-5 and TRBJ2-7, with 7 bases that match TRBD2. CDR3 protein: CASAAEGRASYEQYF. In DNA form, the CDR3 reads TGTGCTAGTGCCGCAGAGGGGAGGGCATCCTACGAGCAGTACTTC. Based on the CDR3 plus reference TRBV12-5 and TRBJ2-7, the full variable domain is DARVTQTPRHKVTEMGQEVTMRCQPILGHNTVFWYRQTMMQGLELLAYFRNRAPLDDSGMPKDRFSAEMPDATLATLKIQPSEPRDSAVYFCASAAEGRASYEQYFGPGTRLTVT.